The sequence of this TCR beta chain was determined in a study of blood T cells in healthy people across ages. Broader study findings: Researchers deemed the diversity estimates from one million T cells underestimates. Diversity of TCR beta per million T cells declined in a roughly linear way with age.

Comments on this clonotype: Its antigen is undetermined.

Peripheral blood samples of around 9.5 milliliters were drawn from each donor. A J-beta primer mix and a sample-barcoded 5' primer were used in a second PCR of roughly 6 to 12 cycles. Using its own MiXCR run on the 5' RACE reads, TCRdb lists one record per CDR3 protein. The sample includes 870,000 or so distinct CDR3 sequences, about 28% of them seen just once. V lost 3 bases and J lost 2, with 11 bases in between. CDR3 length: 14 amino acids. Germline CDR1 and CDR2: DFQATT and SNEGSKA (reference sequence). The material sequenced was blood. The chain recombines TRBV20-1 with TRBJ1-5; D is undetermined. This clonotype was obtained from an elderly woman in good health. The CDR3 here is CSASWKSRNQPQHF. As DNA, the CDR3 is TGCAGTGCTAGTTGGAAGTCACGCAATCAGCCCCAGCATTTT.